This TCR beta chain comes out of a study of identical twins. TCRdb called the 5' RACE reads again in MiXCR, with one record for every CDR3 protein. The repertoire holds roughly 1,500,000 distinct CDR3 sequences, with less than 35% as singletons. This CDR3 is 18 amino acids long. CDR1 and CDR2 (germline): SGHAT, FQNNGV. V dropped 0 bases and J dropped 3; count of bases not matched to a gene: 11. This clonotype appeared a few times. The material sequenced was cord blood. The receptor was isolated from a newborn girl in good health. The rearrangement links TRBV11-2 to TRBJ1-2, with TRBD1 matching over 9 bases. The CDR3 bases are TGTGCCAGCAGCTTAGAGGGGGACAGGGTGGGATTGGACTATGGCTACACCTTC. Its protein product is CASSLEGDRVGLDYGYTF.